Sequencing of this T cell receptor (beta chain) was carried out in a study of CD8 T cells in Susac syndrome. Trimming took 1 base from V and 7 from J, leaving 13 bases between them. There are 15 residues in the CDR3. The germline V gene encodes CDR1 MGHDK and CDR2 SYGVNS. Patients with stable or active relapsing-remitting disease, all of them treatment-naive, made up the multiple sclerosis controls. Negative isolation yielded CD4+ and CD8+ T cells, and FACS enriched TEMRA cells. RNA totalling about 0.45 to 1 ug underwent reverse transcription with random hexamers. The method of amplification for TCR beta CDR3 was immunoSEQ multiplex PCR, covering 54 Vbeta and 13 Jbeta. MiXCR was run by TCRdb on the immunoSEQ multiplex PCR reads, yielding one entry per CDR3 protein. The table has fewer than 350,000 distinct CDR3 sequences, approximately 85% seen once.

The chain couples TRBV25-1 to TRBJ1-4; D is ambiguous. The receptor was isolated from a human donor with multiple sclerosis. Sequences were obtained from CD8+ T cells from PBMCs. The CDR3 region has the DNA TGTGCCAGCAGTGAATCCCGGCACCCAGGTGAAAAACTGTTTTTT. Amino acid sequence: CASSESRHPGEKLFF.